This T cell receptor (beta chain) was sequenced for a study of Graves' ophthalmopathy and Graves' hyperthyroidism. Germline assignment: CDR1 SGHAT and CDR2 FQDESV (reference sequence). The ends were cut back, 3 bases at V and 0 bases at J, with 9 bases in the middle. The CDR3 sequence is 14 residues long. Other autoimmune diseases, uncontrolled infections, pregnancy and lactation each led to patient exclusion. Out of more than 8.5 ml of fresh peripheral blood, PBMCs were obtained. The sequenced template was RNA, covering the TCR beta CDR3 region. RT-PCR was first run with HTBI primers, then multiplex PCR in a second round. TCRdb called the multiplex PCR reads again in MiXCR, with one record for every CDR3 protein. The repertoire holds about 220,000 distinct CDR3 sequences, with 20% to 25% as singletons. In this sample, this clonotype turned up many times. The antigen remains undetermined. Study outcomes and limitations: Blood contained most expanded thyroid clonotypes exceeding 0.001 frequency.

The sequenced sample consisted of peripheral blood. The source is a woman aged 45-60 years with Graves' ophthalmopathy. The chain recombines TRBV11-1 with TRBJ2-7; the D gene is possibly TRBD2 (6 bases). CDR3 residues: CASSFSGTSYEQYF. DNA of the CDR3: TGTGCCAGCAGCTTTAGCGGAACCTCCTACGAGCAGTACTTC.